Listed below are T cell receptor beta chains from one sample, sequenced in a study of blood T cell repertoires in COVID-19. Profiled with immunoSEQ multiplex PCR; TCRdb holds only in-frame clones, not every one. The table includes 55,000 to 75,000 clones, roughly 82% detected once. The sequenced sample consisted of peripheral blood. All receptors derive from a man aged 80 or over with active COVID-19. CDR3s include the opening cysteine and the closing phenylalanine or tryptophan. A D gene is named only where the DNA matches it firmly. Clone size, where shown, is once, few, many, or a class for clones that have expanded.

abundance | j_gene | v_gene | d_gene | CDR3aa | CDR3nt
- | TRBJ2-1 | TRBV5-4 | - | CASTPPWGVNNEQFF | TGTGCCAGCACCCCACCCTGGGGGGTTAACAATGAGCAGTTCTTC
- | TRBJ2-4 | TRBV5-1 | TRBD1 | CASSTGDAKNIQYF | TGCGCCAGCAGCACAGGGGACGCCAAAAACATTCAGTACTTC
few | TRBJ2-6 | TRBV4-2 | TRBD1 | CASSQDDRAGANVLTF | TGTGCCAGCAGCCAAGACGACAGGGCTGGGGCCAACGTCCTGACTTTC
once | TRBJ2-3 | TRBV7-2 | TRBD1 | CASSPRTPGQGADTQYF | TGTGCCAGCAGCCCTCGAACACCGGGACAGGGGGCAGATACGCAGTATTTT
- | TRBJ2-3 | TRBV19 | TRBD2 | CASSRETSGGAGTQYF | TGTGCCAGTAGTCGCGAGACTAGCGGGGGGGCTGGTACGCAGTATTTT
- | TRBJ1-5 | TRBV10-2 | - | CASSDPVGRLNQPQHF | TGCGCCAGCAGTGACCCCGTTGGGAGATTGAATCAGCCCCAGCATTTT
- | TRBJ1-3 | TRBV6-1 | - | CASSEAVLQYGNTIYF | TGTGCCAGCAGTGAAGCTGTACTTCAATATGGAAACACCATATATTTT
- | TRBJ1-1 | TRBV12-3/TRBV12-4 | - | CASSFMQDSEAFF | TGTGCCAGCAGCTTTATGCAGGACTCTGAAGCTTTCTTT
- | TRBJ2-7 | TRBV3-1/TRBV3-2 | - | CASSQAGEQYF | TGTGCCAGCTCTCAGGCGGGCGAGCAGTACTTC
few | TRBJ1-1 | TRBV18 | - | CASSRITGNPEAFF | TGTGCCAGCTCACGCATTACAGGGAACCCTGAAGCTTTCTTT
few | TRBJ2-1 | TRBV6-2/TRBV6-3 | TRBD2 | CASSSPTSGRLGTYNEQFF | TGTGCCAGCAGTTCCCCGACTAGCGGGAGGTTGGGGACCTACAATGAGCAGTTCTTC
- | TRBJ1-3 | TRBV3-1/TRBV3-2 | - | CASSPQTGPGNTIYF | TGTGCCAGCAGCCCTCAAACAGGGCCCGGAAACACCATATATTTT
- | TRBJ2-3 | TRBV5-4 | - | CASSSQGLPIPDTQYF | TGTGCCAGCAGCTCACAGGGTTTACCGATACCAGATACGCAGTATTTT
- | TRBJ1-1 | TRBV7-9 | - | CASSLGGGLNTEAFF | TGTGCCAGCAGCTTAGGTGGGGGGTTGAACACTGAAGCTTTCTTT
- | TRBJ2-3 | TRBV29-1 | TRBD2 | CSVAASGRAGRTDTQYF | TGCAGCGTTGCCGCTAGCGGGAGGGCCGGGAGGACAGATACGCAGTATTTT
- | TRBJ2-1 | TRBV16 | TRBD1 | CASSQRDTGGTNEQFF | TGTGCCAGCAGCCAACGAGACACAGGGGGGACCAATGAGCAGTTCTTC
- | TRBJ2-7 | TRBV3-1/TRBV3-2 | - | CASSQERGSYEQYF | TGTGCCAGCAGCCAAGAGCGGGGCTCCTACGAGCAGTACTTC
- | TRBJ1-6 | TRBV7-2 | TRBD1 | CASSLYTGGGSPLHF | TGTGCCAGCAGCTTGTATACAGGGGGCGGTTCACCCCTCCACTTT
- | TRBJ2-7 | TRBV10-3 | TRBD1 | CAISQTGATYEQYF | TGTGCCATCAGTCAGACAGGGGCAACCTACGAGCAGTACTTC
- | TRBJ2-1 | TRBV11-3 | - | CASSYLTGNGEQFF | TGTGCCAGCAGCTACCTGACCGGGAACGGGGAGCAGTTCTTC
- | TRBJ2-1 | TRBV7-2 | - | CASSLQTGPYNEQFF | TGTGCCAGCAGCTTACAAACAGGGCCCTACAATGAGCAGTTCTTC
- | TRBJ2-3 | TRBV7-9 | - | CASSFVTGGTDTQYF | TGTGCCAGCAGCTTTGTGACGGGAGGCACAGATACGCAGTATTTT
many | TRBJ2-7 | TRBV5-1 | - | CASSLADSGEQYF | TGCGCCAGCAGCTTGGCGGACTCGGGCGAGCAGTACTTC
- | TRBJ2-6 | TRBV2 | - | CASRIAFGANVLTF | TGTGCCAGCAGAATAGCATTTGGGGCCAACGTCCTGACTTTC
- | TRBJ2-2 | TRBV9 | TRBD2 | CASSVRPSGGSGELFF | TGTGCCAGCAGCGTAAGGCCTAGCGGGGGATCCGGGGAGCTGTTTTTT
many | TRBJ2-7 | TRBV6-5 | - | CASRDITLPYEQYF | TGTGCCAGCAGAGACATAACTTTACCCTACGAGCAGTACTTC